This passage covers 23 T cell receptor beta chains from one sample sequenced in a study of CD8+ T cells in alopecia areata. TCR sequencing used cDNA made by reverse transcription of extracted RNA. Clones were read by immunoSEQ multiplex PCR, and TCRdb kept only the in-frame ones, dropping some. Of about 110,000 clones detected, roughly 60% appear once; the ten largest clones hold 20% to 25%. Material for sequencing was CD8+ T cells sorted from blood. Every receptor here comes from a human donor in good health.

This clone has a handful of counts. The chain joins TRBV7-8 to TRBJ2-5; TRBD1 agrees at 9 bases. V lost 6 bases to trimming and J lost 2 bases; unmatched junction nucleotides: 7. Germline V lookup: CDR1 SGHVS, CDR2 FQNEAQ. The CDR3 sequence is 15 residues long. This CDR3 is CASRSDRGPQETQYF. The DNA for the CDR3 is TGTGCCAGCAGGTCGGACAGGGGTCCGCAAGAGACCCAGTACTTC.

This clone was recorded a few times. The CDR3: CASSDGWGLQYF. CDR3 DNA: TGTGCCAGCAGTGACGGATGGGGATTACAGTACTTC. This rearrangement joins TRBV25-1 to TRBJ2-7; D unclear. Germline V gives CDR1 MGHDK, CDR2 SYGVNS. This CDR3 is 12 amino acids long. Trimming took 3 bases from V and 10 from J, leaving 13 bases between them.

V is TRBV5-6 and J is TRBJ1-2; possibly TRBD1 for D (5 bases). Germline CDR1 and CDR2: SGHDT and YYEEEE. V was shortened by 4 bases and J by 5 bases, with 9 bases between the two germline ends. CDR3 length equals 12 residues. The CDR3 protein is CASSPGTYGYTF. The CDR3 coding sequence is TGTGCCAGCAGCCCCGGGACGTATGGCTACACCTTC.

The chain combines TRBV9 with TRBJ1-2; maybe TRBD1 (5 bases). The CDR3 is 17 amino acids. Per germline, CDR1 SGDLS and CDR2 YYNGEE. V was pared by 2 bases and J by 3 bases, with 20 bases between. CDR3 DNA sequence: TGTGCCAGCAGCGTTAGTAAGGGAAGTTGGGGCCACTATGGCTACACCTTC. This codes for CASSVSKGSWGHYGYTF.

This clone was counted between two and nine times. The CDR3 nucleotides read TGTGCTAGAGAGAGCGGGCCCACTCCGAGGACCCAGTACTTC. Amino acid sequence: CARESGPTPRTQYF. The chain couples TRBV12-5 to TRBJ2-5, with a tentative D call TRBD2 (6 bases). The V end was cut by 9 bases, the J end by 7 bases, with 21 bases between. The CDR3 runs to 14 residues. The germline V gene has CDR1 LGHNT and CDR2 FRNRAP. Based on the CDR3 plus reference TRBV12-5 and TRBJ2-5, the full variable domain is DARVTQTPRHKVTEMGQEVTMRCQPILGHNTVFWYRQTMMQGLELLAYFRNRAPLDDSGMPKDRFSAEMPDATLATLKIQPSEPRDSAVYFCARESGPTPRTQYFGPGTRLLVL.

The chain has TRBV7-9 and TRBJ2-2, with D uncertain. The CDR3 runs to 11 residues. CDR1 SEHNR and CDR2 FQNEAQ come from the germline V gene (reference sequence). Trimming stripped 7 bases from V and 8 bases from J, with 8 bases between. CDR3 DNA sequence: TGTGCCAGCACCCCTCTAGGGGAGCTGTTTTTT. This gives the protein CASTPLGELFF. Drawing the rest from reference TRBV7-9 and TRBJ2-2, the complete variable domain is DTGVSQNPRHKITKRGQNVTFRCDPISEHNRLYWYRQTLGQGPEFLTYFQNEAQLEKSRLLSDRFSAERPKGSFSTLEIQRTEQGDSAMYLCASTPLGELFFGEGSRLTVL.

The chain combines TRBV5-4 with TRBJ2-1; maybe TRBD1 (6 bases). Germline-derived CDR1 and CDR2 are SGHNT and YYREEE (reference sequence). The CDR3 is 15 residues long. Deletions cut 3 bases from V and 2 bases from J, with 12 bases between. The CDR3: CASSSRDKAYNEQFF. The CDR3 bases are TGTGCCAGCAGCTCCCGGGACAAAGCCTACAATGAGCAGTTCTTC.

The chain has TRBV5-6 and TRBJ1-1; D remains unclear. The V gene's germline CDR1 is SGHDT and CDR2 YYEEEE. V lost 4 bases to trimming and J lost 6 bases, with 16 bases between them. This CDR3 comprises 14 residues. The CDR3 region has the DNA TGTGCCAGCAGCCCGGGTATTTCCAGAGCTGAAGCTTTCTTT. Translating it yields CASSPGISRAEAFF.

The chain is built from TRBV13 and TRBJ2-7; D is uncertain. Trimming stripped 4 bases from V and 7 bases from J, with 11 bases between. Germline assignment: CDR1 PRHDT and CDR2 FYEKMQ (reference sequence). CDR3 length: 12 amino acids. The CDR3 region is CASSYHMGEQYF. The CDR3 coding sequence is TGTGCCAGCAGCTACCATATGGGGGAGCAGTACTTC.

The chain joins TRBV6-5 to TRBJ2-3; tentatively, D is TRBD2 (7 bases). Germline V gene sequence: CDR1 MNHEY, CDR2 SVGAGI. This CDR3 is built from 14 residues. The V and J ends lost 5 bases and 2 bases respectively, with 11 bases between them. The CDR3 region is CASSGGGATDTQYF. CDR3 in DNA: TGTGCCAGCAGTGGAGGGGGGGCCACAGATACGCAGTATTTT.

This chain uses TRBV5-1 with TRBJ1-2, with 7 positions matching TRBD1. Looked up from germline, CDR1 is SGHRS and CDR2 is YFSETQ. The J segment lost 4 bases and the V segment lost 2 bases, leaving 8 bases of the junction unmatched. CDR3 size: 15 residues. CDR3 sequence: CASSLTTGFIYGYTF. In DNA, the CDR3 is TGCGCCAGCAGCTTAACGACAGGGTTTATCTATGGCTACACCTTC.

V usage is TRBV29-1 and J usage is TRBJ1-1; D unresolved. The V end was cut by 6 bases, the J end by 8 bases, with 10 bases between. CDR3 length: 10 residues. Germline loops: CDR1 SQVTM, CDR2 ANQGSEA. In nucleotides, the CDR3 is TGCAGCGTGGATTCCAGGGAAGCTTTCTTT. Its translation: CSVDSREAFF.

The chain joins TRBV5-6 to TRBJ2-7; 10 bases fit TRBD1. Unmatched junction bases numbered 4, after V lost 0 bases and J lost 4 bases. CDR3 size: 15 residues. CDR1 is SGHDT and CDR2 is YYEEEE in the germline V gene. The CDR3: CASSLGQGALYEQYF. As DNA, the CDR3 is TGTGCCAGCAGCTTGGGACAGGGGGCTTTGTACGAGCAGTACTTC.

J is TRBJ1-6 and V is TRBV4-3, with D possibly being TRBD1 (5 bases). Germline lookup yields CDR1 LGHNA and CDR2 YSLEER. V lost 4 bases, J lost 9 bases, and 16 bases lay in between. CDR3 size: 15 residues. In DNA form, the CDR3 reads TGCGCCAGCAGCCTCAGAGGGGCCCAGAGTTCACCCCTCCACTTT. As protein: CASSLRGAQSSPLHF.

In regard to this clone: The junction shows a germline mismatch at one end, possibly a read error. This sequence joins TRBV7-7 and TRBJ2-6; D may match TRBD1 or TRBD2 (5 bases each). This CDR3 spans 15 amino acids. The germline CDR1 and CDR2 sequences are SSHAT and FNYEAQ (reference sequence). The CDR3 loop is CASSRLGAGANVLTF. The CDR3 DNA sequence: TGTGCTAGCAGTCGCCTGGGGGCTGGGGCCAACGTCCTGACTTTC.

The CDR3 spells CASSSLYEQYF. Written as DNA, the CDR3 is TGCGCCAGCAGCTCGCTCTACGAGCAGTACTTC. J is TRBJ2-7 and V is TRBV5-1; D is unclear. The CDR3 is made up of 11 amino acids. Trimming removed 3 bases from V and 3 bases from J, with 4 bases in between. The germline V gene encodes CDR1 SGHRS and CDR2 YFSETQ.

This clone has more than one count but fewer than ten. This chain links TRBV2 with TRBJ1-5; a possible D gene is TRBD1 (5 bases). Per the germline V gene, CDR1 is SNHLY and CDR2 is FYNNEI. Trimming removed 6 bases from V and 7 bases from J, with 13 bases in between. The CDR3 spans 13 residues. CDR3 sequence (DNA): TGTGCCAGCAGGTCAGGGCCTGGGCAGCCCCAGCATTTT. Encoded protein: CASRSGPGQPQHF.

The rearrangement joins TRBV29-1 to TRBJ2-5, with TRBD1 identical over 9 bases. CDR1 SQVTM and CDR2 ANQGSEA come from the germline V gene. The CDR3 is 13 residues long. Unmatched junction bases numbered 6, after V lost 5 bases and J lost 5 bases. The CDR3 coding sequence is TGCAGCGTTCCTTCGACAGGGGGGGAGACCCAGTACTTC. It specifies CSVPSTGGETQYF.

This chain uses TRBV19 with TRBJ1-1; D is unclear. Trimming removed 4 bases at V and 0 bases at J, with 6 bases between. The germline gives CDR1 LNHDA, CDR2 SQIVND (reference sequence). The length of the CDR3 is 13 residues. CDR3 residues: CASSTTVNTEAFF. The CDR3 DNA is TGTGCCAGTAGTACGACGGTGAACACTGAAGCTTTCTTT.

Only one count was recorded for this clone. The rearrangement joins TRBV7-6 to TRBJ2-7, with 9 bases matching TRBD1. V shed 1 base, J shed 6 bases, and the junction held 10 bases outside the gene matches. Germline V gene data show CDR1 as SGHVS and CDR2 as FNYEAQ. There are 16 residues in the CDR3. Here the CDR3 reads CASSLVPGTGSPEQYF. CDR3 nucleotides: TGTGCCAGCAGCTTAGTTCCGGGGACAGGGTCCCCCGAGCAGTACTTC. The full variable domain, with the rest looked up from reference TRBV7-6 and TRBJ2-7, is GAGVSQSPRYKVTKRGQDVALRCDPISGHVSLYWYRQALGQGPEFLTYFNYEAQQDKSGLPNDRFSAERPEGSISTLTIQRTEQRDSAMYRCASSLVPGTGSPEQYFGPGTRLTVT.

This clone turned up a few times. The chain carries TRBV5-1 and TRBJ2-5; 8 bases agree with TRBD2. The CDR3 has 15 amino acids. The V segment lost 0 bases and the J segment 1 base; nucleotides outside the gene matches: 2. Germline loops: CDR1 SGHRS, CDR2 YFSETQ. CDR3 in DNA: TGCGCCAGCAGCTTGGCCGGGGGGGTCCAAGAGACCCAGTACTTC. Its translation: CASSLAGGVQETQYF.

In regard to this clone: This may be a read error: a much more frequent sequence differs by one nucleotide. V is TRBV5-4 and J is TRBJ2-1; 7 bases match TRBD1. The ends lost 2 bases at V and 10 bases at J; junction bases unmatched: 3. Germline lookup yields CDR1 SGHNT and CDR2 YYREEE (reference sequence). The CDR3 is 12 amino acids. The CDR3 nucleotides are TGTGCCAGCAGCTTTACAGGGGAGGAGCAGTTCTTC. This gives the protein CASSFTGEEQFF.

The chain carries TRBV5-6 and TRBJ2-1; D is possibly TRBD1 (6 bases). This CDR3 comprises 14 residues. The V gene lost 4 bases and the J gene lost 7 bases, with 15 bases spanning the gap. Germline lookup yields CDR1 SGHDT and CDR2 YYEEEE. The CDR3 nucleotides read TGTGCCAGCAGCCCTGCCAGGGGATGGAATGAGCAGTTCTTC. Encoded protein: CASSPARGWNEQFF.